The following is a T cell receptor beta chain sequence with its context. Each CDR3 protein is one row after TCRdb ran MiXCR on the RACE reads. In the table there are tens of thousands of distinct CDR3 sequences, 10% of which are singletons. The data originate from a study of human T cells and chemical hapten exposure. The germline CDR1 and CDR2 sequences are SGDLS and YYNGEE. Between the trimmed V and J ends, which lost 1 base and 0 bases, there was a span of 7 bases. The CDR3 consists of 15 residues. Specified time point: pre-sensitization, week 0. The treatment was: therapeutic diphenylcyclopropenone sensitization with weekly scalp DPC.

The sample consisted of whole blood, taken in connection with sensitization to the hapten diphenylcyclopropenone (DPC). The V call is TRBV9, the J call TRBJ2-2, with D perhaps matching TRBD2 (5 bases). The sequence was obtained from a man aged 30-40 years with alopecia areata. Some clones in this sample may be carry-over from other donors' samples. DNA for the CDR3: TGTGCCAGCAGCGTAACAGCGGCGAACACCGGGGAGCTGTTTTTT. Translation gives CASSVTAANTGELFF.